This T cell receptor (beta chain) was identified in a study of T cells in localized non-small cell lung cancer. This clone was seen a single time. The antigen remains undetermined. The data were produced by immunoSEQ multiplex PCR, yet TCRdb's version contains in-frame clones alone and is incomplete. The repertoire consists of about 76,000 clones, with about 88% occurring once and the leading ten covering approximately 1.2%. The germline gives CDR1 SGHDN, CDR2 FVKESK. The CDR3 spans 16 residues. The ends lost 4 bases at V and 2 bases at J; junction bases unmatched: 9. Whole-study findings and limits: Measurement of T cell clonality placed uninvolved adjacent lung highest, above the level in tumor. Because sequencing included only one region (of the tumor), heterogeneity remains possible.

The sequence was obtained from a female donor at least 60 years old with stage I lung adenocarcinoma. The chain uses TRBV14 and TRBJ2-7; TRBD1 matches 9 bases. Here the sequenced sample was peripheral blood, taken before any cancer treatment. CDR3 coding DNA: TGTGCCAGCAGCCGGTTAACAGGGGGCATCCCCTACGAGCAGTACTTC. This gives the protein CASSRLTGGIPYEQYF. The full variable domain, rest sourced from reference TRBV14 and TRBJ2-7, is EAGVTQFPSHSVIEKGQTVTLRCDPISGHDNLYWYRRVMGKEIKFLLHFVKESKQDESGMPNNRFLAERTGGTYSTLKVQPAELEDSGVYFCASSRLTGGIPYEQYFGPGTRLTVT.